One sample yielded the 19 T cell receptor beta chains listed below, sequenced in a study of control samples from healthy donors and cancer patients (dated by TCRdb to 2018 to 2021). Receptor amplification or capture employed the immunoSEQ multiplex PCR assay. The immuneACCESS repertoire file appears here via TCRdb, limited to in-frame rearrangements. These files lack a portion of the clones; in checked studies, under half of the deficit traces to unresolved V genes, and the cause of the others is not known. The sample table records a few hundred thousand clones; 80% to 95% of these occur just once. Around 6.8% of the sample lies in the top ten. The sample taken for sequencing was PBMCs. These receptors were obtained from a man in his forties with head and neck cancer.

Here the CDR3 DNA reads TGTGCCAGCAGTTATTTACTGGACTCTTCCTACGAGCAGTACTTC. It yields the protein CASSYLLDSSYEQYF. The gene calls are TRBV6-2 or TRBV6-3 and TRBJ2-7; D might be TRBD2 (5 bases). The V and J ends lost 3 bases and 1 base respectively, with 13 bases between them. The V gene's germline CDR1 is MNHEY and CDR2 SVGEGT. The CDR3 spans 15 residues.

This clone was detected once. The V gene is TRBV19, the J gene TRBJ2-3; weak D call: TRBD1 (6 bases). The V gene's germline CDR1 is LNHDA and CDR2 SQIVND (reference sequence). Trimming removed 7 bases from V and 1 base from J, with 9 bases in between. The CDR3 runs 13 residues. CDR3 bases: TGTGCCAGTAACAGGGCAGGCACAGATACGCAGTATTTT. The encoded protein is CASNRAGTDTQYF. Looking up the rest from reference TRBV19 and TRBJ2-3 gives the full variable domain: DGGITQSPKYLFRKEGQNVTLSCEQNLNHDAMYWYRQDPGQGLRLIYYSQIVNDFQKGDIAEGYSVSREKKESFPLTVTSAQKNPTAFYLCASNRAGTDTQYFGPGTRLTVL.

This chain uses TRBV19 with TRBJ2-1; D is tentatively TRBD1 or TRBD2 (5 bases each). This CDR3 is 12 amino acids long. Trimming took off 5 bases at V and 8 bases at J, with 10 bases between the two ends. Germline CDR1 and CDR2: LNHDA and SQIVND (reference sequence). CDR3: CASSQGGYEQFF. The CDR3 bases are TGTGCCAGTAGTCAGGGCGGGTATGAGCAGTTCTTC.

The chain joins TRBV7-2 to TRBJ2-7, with TRBD1 as a possible D gene (6 bases). CDR1 SGHTA and CDR2 FQGNSA come from the germline V gene. This CDR3 contains 14 residues. Trimming shortened V by 2 bases and J by 5 bases, and 13 bases separated the two germline ends. The CDR3 coding sequence is TGTGCCAGCAGCTTATCACAGGGCGTCCACGAGCAGTACTTC. Translating gives CASSLSQGVHEQYF. Combining the CDR3 with reference TRBV7-2 and TRBJ2-7 gives the whole variable domain GAGVSQSPSNKVTEKGKDVELRCDPISGHTALYWYRQSLGQGLEFLIYFQGNSAPDKSGLPSDRFSAERTGGSVSTLTIQRTQQEDSAVYLCASSLSQGVHEQYFGPGTRLTVT.

V and J are TRBV28 and TRBJ2-7; D uncertain. V dropped 7 bases and J dropped 5 bases, with 18 bases sitting between them. From germline, CDR1 is MDHEN and CDR2 SYDVKM. The length of the CDR3 is 14 residues. The CDR3 DNA reads as TGTGCCAGCAACCCTCGGGTAATCGGCGACGAGCAGTACTTC. Protein sequence: CASNPRVIGDEQYF.

CDR3 loop: CASSEESAWVYVDQPQHF. The CDR3 DNA is TGTGCCAGCAGTGAAGAAAGCGCGTGGGTATATGTTGATCAGCCCCAGCATTTT. J is TRBJ1-5 and V is TRBV6-1; D unclear. Trimming shortened V by 1 base and J by 5 bases, and 21 bases separated the two germline ends. The CDR3 runs 18 residues. CDR1 and CDR2 from the germline V gene are MNHNS and SASEGT.

The chain links TRBV30 to TRBJ2-5, with TRBD2 identical over 7 bases. The germline gives CDR1 GTSNPN, CDR2 SVGIG (reference sequence). There are 14 residues in the CDR3. The J segment lost 1 base and the V segment lost 4 bases, leaving 6 bases of the junction unmatched. The CDR3 loop is CAWTGRRFQETQYF. CDR3 nucleotide sequence: TGTGCCTGGACCGGGAGGCGGTTCCAAGAGACCCAGTACTTC.

The V and J genes are TRBV6-5 and TRBJ2-7; D may be TRBD2 (6 bases). CDR3 length: 14 amino acids. Germline V CDR1 and CDR2: MNHEY, SVGAGI. Trimming took off 7 bases at V and 1 base at J, with 14 bases between the two ends. The CDR3: CASTPPGTSYEQYF. Here the CDR3 DNA reads TGTGCCAGCACCCCCCCTGGGACTTCCTACGAGCAGTACTTC.

The V call is TRBV29-1, the J call TRBJ2-3, with TRBD2 matching over 7 bases. V gave up 4 bases and J gave up 0 bases; unmatched junction bases: 10. The CDR3 sequence is 16 residues long. CDR1 is SQVTM, CDR2 ANQGSEA, per germline. CDR3 sequence (DNA): TGCAGCGTTGCCCGAGAGGCTAGCGGAAGCACAGATACGCAGTATTTT. Amino acids: CSVAREASGSTDTQYF.

The rearrangement links TRBV28 to TRBJ1-2; possibly TRBD1 for D (6 bases). This CDR3 has 14 residues. Trimming shortened V by 5 bases and J by 3 bases, and 13 bases separated the two germline ends. Germline CDR1 MDHEN, CDR2 SYDVKM. For the CDR3, the DNA is TGTGCCAGCAGTATCTCGGCAGGGGACTATGGCTACACCTTC. Translated, it gives CASSISAGDYGYTF.

The CDR3 reads CASSLLGIRDTEAFF. CDR3 nucleotides: TGTGCCAGCAGCTTGCTGGGGATACGAGACACTGAAGCTTTCTTT. This chain connects TRBV5-6 to TRBJ1-1; D is ambiguous. There are 15 residues in the CDR3. V lost 1 base to trimming and J lost 3 bases, with 13 bases between them. Looked up from germline, CDR1 is SGHDT and CDR2 is YYEEEE.

The chain combines TRBV4-3 with TRBJ2-7; TRBD2 matches 9 bases. Germline assignment: CDR1 LGHNA and CDR2 YSLEER. V gave up 0 bases and J gave up 2 bases; unmatched junction bases: 5. The CDR3 extends over 16 amino acids. The CDR3 sequence is CASSQDGLAGPYEQYF. The CDR3 DNA is TGCGCCAGCAGCCAAGACGGCCTAGCGGGGCCCTACGAGCAGTACTTC.

The chain combines TRBV30 with TRBJ1-2; TRBD1 might be the D (6 bases). Looked up from germline, CDR1 is GTSNPN and CDR2 is SVGIG (reference sequence). V gave up 7 bases and J gave up 2 bases, with 20 bases separating them. This CDR3 spans 15 amino acids. For the CDR3, the DNA is TGTGCCTCCTACCCTACGACAGGCCTGAACTATGGCTACACCTTC. It yields the protein CASYPTTGLNYGYTF.

The V and J genes are TRBV11-3 and TRBJ2-1; 7 bases are a match to TRBD1. V shed 2 bases, J shed 4 bases, and the junction held 5 bases outside the gene matches. The germline V gene has CDR1 SGHNT and CDR2 YENEEA. The CDR3 totals 15 residues. CDR3 coding DNA: TGTGCCAGCAGCTTACACCAGGGGGTATACAATGAGCAGTTCTTC. This sequence encodes CASSLHQGVYNEQFF.

A few counts support this clone. The chain combines TRBV5-5 with TRBJ1-2; 9 nucleotides line up with TRBD1. The V gene's germline CDR1 is SGHKS and CDR2 YYEKEE (reference sequence). This CDR3 comprises 14 residues. V lost 3 bases and J lost 4; bases outside the gene matches: 4. The CDR3 loop reads CASSWEGQGYGYTF. In DNA, the CDR3 is TGTGCCAGCAGCTGGGAGGGACAGGGCTATGGCTACACCTTC.

The gene calls are TRBV6-5 and TRBJ2-2; 7 bases are shared with TRBD1. The germline V gene has CDR1 MNHEY and CDR2 SVGAGI. The CDR3 has 14 residues. With 3 bases clipped from V and 5 bases from J, the junction kept 3 bases outside the gene matches. The CDR3 coding sequence is TGTGCCAGCAGTTATTCGGACAGGACCGGGGAGCTGTTTTTT. Protein sequence: CASSYSDRTGELFF.

This chain joins TRBV4-2 and TRBJ1-5; D possibly corresponds to TRBD1 (5 bases). With 0 bases removed from V and 1 base from J, the gap between germline ends came to 10 bases. The length of the CDR3 is 16 residues. Germline values: CDR1 LGHNA, CDR2 YNFKEQ. CDR3 coding DNA: TGTGCCAGCAGCCAAGATCTAAGGGGCAGCAATCAGCCCCAGCATTTT. Encoded protein: CASSQDLRGSNQPQHF.

The chain is built from TRBV10-3 and TRBJ1-1, with D uncertain. This CDR3 region has 13 residues. The V end lost 4 bases, the J end lost 2 bases, and 8 bases lay between the germline ends. The germline CDR1 and CDR2 sequences are ENHRY and SYGVKD. The CDR3 sequence is CAISVTLNTEAFF. The CDR3 region has the DNA TGTGCCATCAGTGTTACACTAAACACTGAAGCTTTCTTT.

This clone was seen more than once but under ten times. The gene calls are TRBV19 and TRBJ2-5, with TRBD2 identical over 8 bases. The CDR3 consists of 16 residues. The germline V gene encodes CDR1 LNHDA and CDR2 SQIVND (reference sequence). The trim removed 5 bases at V and 0 bases at J, leaving 8 bases unmatched. This chain's CDR3 is CASSPAGTRYQETQYF. CDR3 DNA: TGTGCCAGTAGTCCCGCCGGGACTAGGTACCAAGAGACCCAGTACTTC.